The 23 T cell receptor beta chains reported below all come from one sample, sequenced in a study of post-analysis software for immune sequencing data. For these receptors, no antigen is known. General study results and limits: A handful of TRBV segments appeared more often in patients than in controls, and TRBV5-6, TRBV5-1 and TRBV20-1 were among these.

The TCR beta cDNA libraries carried unique molecular identifiers. One entry per CDR3 protein, called by TCRdb with MiXCR from the PCR reads. The sample records hundreds of thousands of distinct CDR3 sequences, 59% being singletons. Specimen: blood. The origin of the receptors is a girl aged 2 to 9 with multiple sclerosis.

The chain carries TRBV7-6 and TRBJ2-7; TRBD1 aligns across 9 bases. CDR3 length: 15 amino acids. Trimming cost V 1 base and J 5 bases; bases outside gene matches: 6. The germline gives CDR1 SGHVS, CDR2 FNYEAQ. The CDR3 nucleotides are TGTGCCAGCAGCTTAGGGACAGGGGAAAGAGACGAGCAGTACTTC. Amino acid sequence: CASSLGTGERDEQYF.

The chain uses TRBV20-1 and TRBJ2-1; D is uncertain. The length of the CDR3 is 16 residues. Per germline, CDR1 DFQATT and CDR2 SNEGSKA (reference sequence). Deletions cut 0 bases from V and 0 bases from J, with 12 bases between. The CDR3 loop reads CSARDPMGSSYNEQFF. DNA of the CDR3: TGCAGTGCTAGAGATCCCATGGGCAGCTCCTACAATGAGCAGTTCTTC.

V gene TRBV10-3 combines with J gene TRBJ1-4, with a possible D match to TRBD1 (6 bases). CDR1 and CDR2 from the germline V gene are ENHRY and SYGVKD. The CDR3 consists of 13 residues. V was trimmed by 10 bases and J by 7 bases, leaving 16 bases between them. CDR3 amino acids: CATTRTETEKLFF. The CDR3 DNA is TGTGCCACCACCCGGACAGAGACTGAAAAACTGTTTTTT.

The chain links TRBV5-6 to TRBJ2-3; TRBD1 aligns across 7 bases. Germline V CDR1 and CDR2: SGHDT, YYEEEE. This CDR3 contains 17 residues. The V gene end was trimmed by 4 bases and the J gene end by 0 bases; junction bases not matched to a gene: 11. The CDR3: CASSPGTAFPSTDTQYF. CDR3 coding DNA: TGTGCCAGCAGCCCCGGGACAGCCTTCCCTAGCACAGATACGCAGTATTTT.

Points on this clonotype: The junction and the germline gene differ at one end; a read error may be behind it. The CDR3 DNA is TGTGCCAGTAGTTGGGACAGCCGCACAGATACGCAGTATTTT. This codes for CASSWDSRTDTQYF. The rearrangement uses TRBV6-6 and TRBJ2-3; 7 bases line up with TRBD1. Germline V gene lookup returns CDR1 MNHNY and CDR2 SVGAGI (reference sequence). The CDR3 consists of 14 residues.

This clonotype came up a few times. The rearrangement links TRBV7-9 to TRBJ2-7, with a weak D call TRBD2 (5 bases). This CDR3 is built from 15 residues. Germline V CDR1 and CDR2: SEHNR, FQNEAQ (reference sequence). Trimming removed 3 bases at V and 4 bases at J, with 16 bases between. CDR3 in amino acids: CASSFERLADYEQYF. CDR3 coding DNA: TGTGCCAGCAGCTTCGAGCGGCTAGCTGATTACGAGCAGTACTTC.

This clonotype was observed a few times. V gene TRBV7-3 combines with J gene TRBJ2-5; 8 bases agree with TRBD2. Germline values: CDR1 SGHTA, CDR2 FQGTGA. The CDR3 sequence is 15 residues long. The V gene end was trimmed by 5 bases and the J gene end by 5 bases; junction bases not matched to a gene: 10. CDR3 coding DNA: TGTGCCAGCAGCCGCCGGGGGGGCGATCTGGAGACCCAGTACTTC. The encoded protein is CASSRRGGDLETQYF.

The rearrangement joins TRBV12-3 or TRBV12-4 to TRBJ1-1; the match to TRBD1 covers 8 bases. J was trimmed by 4 bases and V by 8 bases; bases with no gene match: 9. CDR3 size: 14 residues. For the CDR3, the DNA is TGTGCCAGCGCTTTCCAGGGGGCCGGCACTGAAGCTTTCTTT. It encodes CASAFQGAGTEAFF.

The V call is TRBV3-1, the J call TRBJ2-7, with 7 bases that match TRBD2. The CDR3 covers 16 residues. The germline V gene has CDR1 LGHDT and CDR2 YNNKEL (reference sequence). With V trimmed by 1 base and J by 0 bases, 6 bases remained unmatched. The CDR3 sequence: CASSQGSAGSSYEQYF. The CDR3 DNA reads TGTGCCAGCAGCCAAGGATCAGCGGGAAGCTCCTACGAGCAGTACTTC.

The V and J genes are TRBV7-3 and TRBJ1-1; D ambiguous. Trimming removed 1 base from V and 4 bases from J, with 10 bases in between. Germline CDR1 SGHTA, CDR2 FQGTGA. The CDR3 contains 14 residues. The CDR3 spells CASSLSGEATEAFF. The CDR3 DNA reads TGTGCCAGCAGCTTAAGTGGGGAGGCCACTGAAGCTTTCTTT. Full variable domain (missing parts from reference TRBV7-3 and TRBJ1-1): GAGVSQTPSNKVTEKGKYVELRCDPISGHTALYWYRQSLGQGPEFLIYFQGTGAADDSGLPNDRFFAVRPEGSVSTLKIQRTERGDSAVYLCASSLSGEATEAFFGQGTRLTVV.

The CDR3 DNA reads TGTGCCAGCAGCTTGGAGTGGGCTAGCCGAGCCTACGAGCAGTACTTC. It yields the protein CASSLEWASRAYEQYF. The chain has TRBV5-6 and TRBJ2-5, with D perhaps matching TRBD2 (5 bases). The tail of the sequence fits TRBJ2-7 better, so the J call may be wrong. Germline V lookup: CDR1 SGHDT, CDR2 YYEEEE. CDR3 length: 16 residues.

V and J are TRBV5-8 and TRBJ2-1; TRBD2 might be the D (6 bases). With 0 bases removed from V and 2 bases from J, the gap between germline ends came to 12 bases. The V gene's germline CDR1 is SGHTS and CDR2 YDEGEE. The CDR3 length is 16 residues. The CDR3 reads CASSLETGVTYNEQFF. In nucleotides, the CDR3 is TGTGCCAGCAGCTTGGAGACGGGGGTGACCTACAATGAGCAGTTCTTC.

V is TRBV19 and J is TRBJ1-1; D is uncertain. Germline V gene sequence: CDR1 LNHDA, CDR2 SQIVND (reference sequence). The CDR3 is 14 amino acids. The ends were cut back, 5 bases at V and 3 bases at J, with 13 bases in the middle. The DNA for the CDR3 is TGTGCCAGTAGTGGTACCGGGCCCTACACTGAAGCTTTCTTT. Protein sequence: CASSGTGPYTEAFF. Complete variable domain (other parts from reference TRBV19 and TRBJ1-1): DGGITQSPKYLFRKEGQNVTLSCEQNLNHDAMYWYRQDPGQGLRLIYYSQIVNDFQKGDIAEGYSVSREKKESFPLTVTSAQKNPTAFYLCASSGTGPYTEAFFGQGTRLTVV.

This sequence joins TRBV5-4 and TRBJ2-2, with 11 bases identical to TRBD2. This CDR3 contains 16 residues. The V gene end was trimmed by 2 bases and the J gene end by 7 bases; junction bases not matched to a gene: 7. Germline CDR1 reads SGHNT; CDR2 reads YYREEE (reference sequence). The CDR3 protein is CASSFALAGEGGELFF. The CDR3 DNA is TGTGCCAGCAGCTTCGCACTAGCGGGAGAAGGCGGGGAGCTGTTTTTT.

This clonotype was seen a few times. The chain links TRBV12-3 or TRBV12-4 to TRBJ2-5; D remains ambiguous. Trimming left V 3 bases short and J 2 bases short, with 7 bases between. The CDR3 totals 13 residues. The CDR3 loop reads CASSFAYQETQYF. The CDR3 DNA follows: TGTGCCAGCAGTTTCGCCTATCAAGAGACCCAGTACTTC.

This clonotype was seen only a few times. CDR3 sequence (DNA): TGTGCCAGCAGCTTAAGACTTCAACCCCCCTACGAGCAGTACTTC. Its translation is CASSLRLQPPYEQYF. V is TRBV5-6 and J is TRBJ2-7; D uncertain. The V gene lost 2 bases and the J gene lost 2 bases, with 14 bases spanning the gap. The germline V gene has CDR1 SGHDT and CDR2 YYEEEE. The CDR3 spans 15 residues.

This chain joins TRBV20-1 and TRBJ2-3; 7 bases map to TRBD1. Trimming cost V 6 bases and J 7 bases; bases outside gene matches: 16. The CDR3 is 15 residues long. Germline assignment: CDR1 DFQATT and CDR2 SNEGSKA (reference sequence). The CDR3 region is CSALRDSSLPYTQYF. As DNA, the CDR3 is TGCAGTGCACTCCGGGACAGCTCGCTACCTTATACGCAGTATTTT.

The V gene is TRBV27, the J gene TRBJ2-3, with a possible D match to TRBD1 (6 bases). The CDR3 has 14 amino acids. Trimming removed 4 bases at V and 2 bases at J, with 10 bases between. Germline V gene lookup returns CDR1 MNHEY and CDR2 SMNVEV (reference sequence). The CDR3 reads CASSSWTVTDTQYF. In DNA form, the CDR3 reads TGTGCCAGCAGTTCCTGGACAGTCACAGATACGCAGTATTTT.

The genes are TRBV6-2 or TRBV6-3 and TRBJ1-2, with D perhaps TRBD1 (5 bases). CDR1 and CDR2 (germline): MNHEY, SVGEGT. The V end lost 2 bases, the J end lost 0 bases, and 13 bases lay between the germline ends. The CDR3 spans 16 residues. The CDR3 nucleotides are TGTGCCAGCAGTTACGGCAGGGATCATCCTAACTATGGCTACACCTTC. Its protein product is CASSYGRDHPNYGYTF.

This chain uses TRBV3-1 with TRBJ2-7, with D possibly being TRBD2 (6 bases). The CDR3 is made up of 15 amino acids. Germline V gene data show CDR1 as LGHDT and CDR2 as YNNKEL (reference sequence). The V end lost 4 bases, the J end lost 0 bases, and 13 bases lay between the germline ends. CDR3 bases: TGTGCCAGCAGCCCCCGCGGCGGGGTCTCCTACGAGCAGTACTTC. The encoded protein is CASSPRGGVSYEQYF.

The chain carries TRBV12-3 or TRBV12-4 and TRBJ2-1; TRBD2 matches at 8 bases. Unmatched junction bases numbered 13, after V lost 5 bases and J lost 1 base. CDR3 length: 18 amino acids. CDR3 sequence reads: CASSPEVAGLYSYNEQFF. The CDR3 bases are TGTGCCAGCAGTCCCGAAGTAGCGGGACTTTATTCCTACAATGAGCAGTTCTTC.

This chain joins TRBV5-1 and TRBJ1-1; 8 nucleotides align to TRBD1. The length of the CDR3 is 15 residues. Germline lookup yields CDR1 SGHRS and CDR2 YFSETQ. V was pared by 4 bases and J by 5 bases, with 10 bases of the junction left unmatched. The CDR3 sequence is CASSPTGGSYTEAFF. In DNA, the CDR3 is TGCGCCAGCAGCCCTACAGGGGGTTCCTATACTGAAGCTTTCTTT.

The J gene is TRBJ2-6, the V gene TRBV12-3 or TRBV12-4; the match to TRBD1 covers 8 bases. CDR3 length: 17 amino acids. V was pared by 5 bases and J by 2 bases, with 8 bases of the junction left unmatched. The CDR3 bases are TGTGCCAGCAGTCACATGACAGGGGTCCCTGGGGCCAACGTCCTGACTTTC. Protein sequence: CASSHMTGVPGANVLTF.